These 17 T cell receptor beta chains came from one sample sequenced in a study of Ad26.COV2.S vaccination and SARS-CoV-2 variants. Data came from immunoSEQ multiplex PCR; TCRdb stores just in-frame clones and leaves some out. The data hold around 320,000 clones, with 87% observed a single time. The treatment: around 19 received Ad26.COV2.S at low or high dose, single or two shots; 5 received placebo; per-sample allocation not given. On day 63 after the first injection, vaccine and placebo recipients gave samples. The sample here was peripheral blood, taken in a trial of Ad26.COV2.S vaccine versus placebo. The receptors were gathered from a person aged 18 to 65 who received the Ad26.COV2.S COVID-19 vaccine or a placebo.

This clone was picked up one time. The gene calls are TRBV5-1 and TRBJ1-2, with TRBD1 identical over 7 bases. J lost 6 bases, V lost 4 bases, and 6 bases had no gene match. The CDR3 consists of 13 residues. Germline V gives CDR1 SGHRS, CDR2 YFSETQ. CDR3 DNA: TGCGCCAGCAGCCCGGGACAGCGGGATGGCTACACCTTC. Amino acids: CASSPGQRDGYTF. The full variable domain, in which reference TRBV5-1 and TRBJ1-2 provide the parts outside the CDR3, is KAGVTQTPRYLIKTRGQQVTLSCSPISGHRSVSWYQQTPGQGLQFLFEYFSETQRNKGNFPGRFSGRQFSNSRSEMNVSTLELGDSALYLCASSPGQRDGYTFGSGTRLTVV.

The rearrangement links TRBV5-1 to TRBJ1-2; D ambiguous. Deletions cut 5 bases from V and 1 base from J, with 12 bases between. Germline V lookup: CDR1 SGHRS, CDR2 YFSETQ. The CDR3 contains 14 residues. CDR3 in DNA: TGCGCCAGCAGAAGTGGTCAGAATAACTATGGCTACACCTTC. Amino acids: CASRSGQNNYGYTF.

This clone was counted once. CDR3 protein: CASSQKTENTEAFF. CDR3 nucleotides: TGCGCCAGCAGCCAAAAAACAGAGAACACTGAAGCTTTCTTT. The gene calls are TRBV4-3 and TRBJ1-1; D unclear. The V and J ends lost 2 bases and 1 base respectively, with 8 bases between them. The CDR3 is 14 amino acids. Germline V gene sequence: CDR1 LGHNA, CDR2 YSLEER.

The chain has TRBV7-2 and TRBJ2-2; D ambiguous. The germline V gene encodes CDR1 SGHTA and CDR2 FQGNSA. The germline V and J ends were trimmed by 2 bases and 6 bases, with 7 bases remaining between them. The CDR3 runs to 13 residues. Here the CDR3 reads CASSLKVSGELFF. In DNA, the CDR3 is TGTGCCAGCAGCTTAAAGGTTTCCGGGGAGCTGTTTTTT.

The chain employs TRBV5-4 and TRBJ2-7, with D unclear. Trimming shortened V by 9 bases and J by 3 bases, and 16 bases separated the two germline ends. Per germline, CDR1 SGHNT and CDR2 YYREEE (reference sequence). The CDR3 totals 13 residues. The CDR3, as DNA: TGTGCCACCCGACCCTCTGGGGACTACGAGCAGTACTTC. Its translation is CATRPSGDYEQYF.

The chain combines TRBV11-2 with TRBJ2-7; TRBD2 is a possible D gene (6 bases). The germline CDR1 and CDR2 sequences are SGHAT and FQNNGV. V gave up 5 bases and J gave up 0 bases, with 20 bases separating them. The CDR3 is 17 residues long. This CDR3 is CASSLSPSGTVSYEQYF. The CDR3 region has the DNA TGTGCCAGCAGCCTAAGCCCCTCCGGGACTGTCTCCTACGAGCAGTACTTC.

The chain's CDR3 is CASSQQSTGGAGNSPLHF. The DNA for the CDR3 is TGTGCCAGCAGCCAACAGTCTACAGGGGGCGCGGGGAATTCACCCCTCCACTTT. This chain joins TRBV3-1 (or the pseudogene TRBV3-2) and TRBJ1-6, with TRBD1 matching 9 bases. The J segment lost 7 bases and the V segment lost 2 bases, leaving 12 bases of the junction unmatched. This CDR3 region has 18 residues. CDR1 LGHDT and CDR2 YNNKEL come from the germline V gene (reference sequence).

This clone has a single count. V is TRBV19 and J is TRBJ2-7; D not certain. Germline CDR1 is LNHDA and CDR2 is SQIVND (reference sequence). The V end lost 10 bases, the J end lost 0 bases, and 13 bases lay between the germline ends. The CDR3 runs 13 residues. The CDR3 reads CATQTSGSYEQYF. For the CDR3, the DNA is TGTGCCACCCAAACAAGTGGCTCCTACGAGCAGTACTTC.

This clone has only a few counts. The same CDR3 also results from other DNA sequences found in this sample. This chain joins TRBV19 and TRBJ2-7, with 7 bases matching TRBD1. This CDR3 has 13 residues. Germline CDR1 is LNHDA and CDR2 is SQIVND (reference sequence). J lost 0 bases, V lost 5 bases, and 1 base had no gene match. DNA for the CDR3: TGTGCCAGTAGTGGGGACAGCTCCTACGAGCAGTACTTC. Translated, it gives CASSGDSSYEQYF.

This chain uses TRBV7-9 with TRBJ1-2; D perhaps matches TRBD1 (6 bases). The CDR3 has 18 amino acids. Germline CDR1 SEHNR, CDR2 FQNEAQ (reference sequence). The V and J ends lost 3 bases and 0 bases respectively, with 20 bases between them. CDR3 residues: CASSFDRKKSTSNYGYTF. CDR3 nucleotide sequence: TGTGCCAGCAGCTTTGACAGGAAAAAATCAACTTCTAACTATGGCTACACCTTC.

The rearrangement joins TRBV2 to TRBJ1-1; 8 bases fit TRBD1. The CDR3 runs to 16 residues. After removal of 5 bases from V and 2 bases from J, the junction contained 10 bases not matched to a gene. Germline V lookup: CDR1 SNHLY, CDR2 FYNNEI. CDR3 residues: CASSWAGGPVNTEAFF. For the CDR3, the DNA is TGTGCCAGCAGTTGGGCAGGGGGCCCTGTCAACACTGAAGCTTTCTTT.

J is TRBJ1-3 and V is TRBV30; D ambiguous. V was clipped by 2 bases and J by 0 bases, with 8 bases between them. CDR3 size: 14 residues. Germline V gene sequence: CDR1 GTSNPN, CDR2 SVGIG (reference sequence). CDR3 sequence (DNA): TGTGCCTGGAGTTTTTTGAACTCTGGAAACACCATATATTTT. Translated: CAWSFLNSGNTIYF.

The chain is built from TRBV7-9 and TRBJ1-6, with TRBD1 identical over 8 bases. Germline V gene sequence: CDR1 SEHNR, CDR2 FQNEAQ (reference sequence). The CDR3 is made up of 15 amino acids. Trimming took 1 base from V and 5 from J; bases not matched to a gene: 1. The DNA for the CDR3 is TGTGCCAGCAGCTTAGTGACAGGGGATAATTCACCCCTCCACTTT. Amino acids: CASSLVTGDNSPLHF.

The CDR3: CASSLIGRDTGELFF. DNA of the CDR3: TGTGCCAGCAGCTTGATAGGGAGGGACACCGGGGAGCTGTTTTTT. The genes are TRBV5-6 and TRBJ2-2, with 7 bases fitting TRBD2. The V and J ends lost 1 base and 3 bases, in that order; junction bases with no gene match: 3. The CDR3 length is 15 residues. The V gene's germline CDR1 is SGHDT and CDR2 YYEEEE.

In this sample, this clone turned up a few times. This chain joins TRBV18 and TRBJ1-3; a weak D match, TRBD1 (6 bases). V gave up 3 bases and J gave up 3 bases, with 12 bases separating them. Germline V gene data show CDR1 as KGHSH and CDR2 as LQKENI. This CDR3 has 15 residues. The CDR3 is CASSPLGADGNTIYF. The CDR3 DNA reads TGTGCCAGCTCACCTCTGGGGGCGGATGGAAACACCATATATTTT.

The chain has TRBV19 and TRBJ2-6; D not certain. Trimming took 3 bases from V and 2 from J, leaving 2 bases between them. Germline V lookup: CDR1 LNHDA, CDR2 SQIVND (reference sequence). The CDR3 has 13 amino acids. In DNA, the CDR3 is TGTGCCAGTAGTATCCCTGGGGCCAACGTCCTGACTTTC. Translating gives CASSIPGANVLTF.

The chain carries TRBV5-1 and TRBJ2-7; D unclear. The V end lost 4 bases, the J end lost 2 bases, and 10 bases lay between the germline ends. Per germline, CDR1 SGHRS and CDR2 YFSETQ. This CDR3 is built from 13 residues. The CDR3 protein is CASSLSAPYEQYF. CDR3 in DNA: TGCGCCAGCAGCCTCTCGGCCCCCTACGAGCAGTACTTC.